These 14 T cell receptor beta chains came from one sample sequenced in a study of long-term antiretroviral therapy in people with HIV. Running of the v3.0 immunoSEQ assay took place at survey level. Sequencing was performed with immunoSEQ multiplex PCR; in TCRdb, only in-frame clones are kept and a portion is missing. The table lists about 30,000 clones, 90% to 95% of them singletons. This specimen was unsorted PBMCs, taken 7.3 to 7.5 years after starting antiretroviral therapy. These TCRs come from a man in his fifties or sixties with HIV.

The chain recombines TRBV18 with TRBJ1-6; D is perhaps TRBD1 (6 bases). The length of the CDR3 is 15 residues. CDR1 is KGHSH and CDR2 is LQKENI in the germline V gene. Trimming removed 5 bases from V and 6 bases from J, with 14 bases in between. The CDR3 DNA reads TGTGCCAGCTCAATCGACGCACAGGGTAATTCACCCCTCCACTTT. Translating it yields CASSIDAQGNSPLHF. Using reference TRBV18 and TRBJ1-6 for the parts outside the CDR3, the full variable domain is NAGVMQNPRHLVRRRGQEARLRCSPMKGHSHVYWYRQLPEEGLKFMVYLQKENIIDESGMPKERFSAEFPKEGPSILRIQQVVRGDSAAYFCASSIDAQGNSPLHFGNGTRLTVT.

This clone showed up just a few times. The chain couples TRBV6-1 to TRBJ1-1; possible D gene TRBD1, 5 bases. Deletions cut 3 bases from V and 11 bases from J, with 13 bases between. The CDR3 has 12 amino acids. Per germline, CDR1 MNHNS and CDR2 SASEGT. The CDR3 region has the DNA TGTGCCAGCAGTGAGCCAGGGATGACGGCTTTCTTT. Translated, it gives CASSEPGMTAFF.

This clone was counted only a few times. The chain is built from TRBV12-5 and TRBJ2-3; D is perhaps TRBD1 (5 bases). Trimming shortened V by 0 bases and J by 3 bases, and 16 bases separated the two germline ends. Germline V gives CDR1 LGHNT, CDR2 FRNRAP. This CDR3 contains 17 residues. The CDR3 region has the DNA TGTGCTAGTGGTTTGGTACGAGGCAGGGCAGGAACAGATACGCAGTATTTT. Protein product: CASGLVRGRAGTDTQYF.

In its sample, this clone was seen once. The chain links TRBV5-1 to TRBJ2-1; 10 positions match TRBD1. From germline, CDR1 is SGHRS and CDR2 YFSETQ. The V segment lost 7 bases and the J segment 0 bases; nucleotides outside the gene matches: 7. CDR3 length: 16 amino acids. CDR3 sequence reads: CASYRDRGSSYNEQFF. The CDR3, as DNA: TGCGCCAGCTACCGGGACAGGGGAAGCTCCTACAATGAGCAGTTCTTC.

The chain joins TRBV2 to TRBJ1-3, with D possibly matching TRBD1 (5 bases). V lost 9 bases, J lost 4 bases, and 10 bases lay in between. Germline V gene sequence: CDR1 SNHLY, CDR2 FYNNEI. The CDR3 runs to 12 residues. The CDR3 loop is CARRTSGNTIYF. As DNA, the CDR3 is TGTGCCAGACGGACATCGGGAAACACCATATATTTT. Complete variable domain (other parts from reference TRBV2 and TRBJ1-3): EPEVTQTPSHQVTQMGQEVILRCVPISNHLYFYWYRQILGQKVEFLVSFYNNEISEKSEIFDDQFSVERPDGSNFTLKIRSTKLEDSAMYFCARRTSGNTIYFGEGSWLTVV.

V gene TRBV6-5 combines with J gene TRBJ2-3; D remains unclear. The germline gives CDR1 MNHEY, CDR2 SVGAGI. The CDR3 sequence is 15 residues long. V lost 2 bases and J lost 4, with 13 bases in between. CDR3 sequence (DNA): TGTGCCAGCAGTTACGTTGGTGGCTCATCAGATACGCAGTATTTT. Its translation: CASSYVGGSSDTQYF.

This chain links TRBV6-5 with TRBJ2-3; 8 bases fit TRBD2. The V segment lost 2 bases and the J segment 1 base; nucleotides outside the gene matches: 2. This CDR3 is 15 amino acids long. CDR1 and CDR2 from the germline V gene are MNHEY and SVGAGI. The CDR3 DNA sequence: TGTGCCAGCAGTTACGGGCGGGGGGGCACAGATACGCAGTATTTT. Translating it yields CASSYGRGGTDTQYF.

The V gene is TRBV5-6, the J gene TRBJ1-2; D may be TRBD1 (5 bases). This CDR3 spans 13 amino acids. Trimming left V 1 base short and J 7 bases short, with 11 bases between. Germline V gene sequence: CDR1 SGHDT, CDR2 YYEEEE. The chain's CDR3 is CASSLWGKGGYTF. CDR3 coding DNA: TGTGCCAGCAGCTTGTGGGGGAAAGGTGGCTACACCTTC.

The chain recombines TRBV9 with TRBJ1-2; D is ambiguous. Trimming cost V 0 bases and J 5 bases, with 8 bases left between them. This CDR3 spans 13 amino acids. Germline CDR1 reads SGDLS; CDR2 reads YYNGEE. The CDR3 sequence is CASSVVGIYGYTF. The CDR3 nucleotides read TGTGCCAGCAGCGTAGTAGGCATATATGGCTACACCTTC.

This clone came up a few times. The chain carries TRBV2 and TRBJ2-3; D possibly matches TRBD1 or TRBD2 (5 bases each). Trimming cost V 8 bases and J 3 bases, with 6 bases left between them. There are 11 residues in the CDR3. The V gene's germline CDR1 is SNHLY and CDR2 FYNNEI. Here the CDR3 reads CASGGTDTQYF. In DNA form, the CDR3 reads TGTGCCAGCGGGGGTACAGATACGCAGTATTTT.

The chain uses TRBV7-2 and TRBJ1-3; unclear D gene. CDR3 length: 14 residues. Trimming removed 1 base at V and 4 bases at J, with 8 bases between. CDR1 is SGHTA, CDR2 FQGNSA, per germline. The CDR3 reads CASSLVILGNTIYF. The DNA of the CDR3 is TGTGCCAGCAGCTTAGTTATTCTAGGAAACACCATATATTTT.

The V call is TRBV11-2, the J call TRBJ1-3, with D unclear. Germline CDR1 is SGHAT and CDR2 is FQNNGV. V was clipped by 1 base and J by 4 bases, with 14 bases between them. CDR3 length: 16 residues. The CDR3 reads CASSLGTHNAGNTIYF. DNA of the CDR3: TGTGCCAGCAGCTTAGGTACCCACAACGCGGGAAACACCATATATTTT.

V usage is TRBV5-5 and J usage is TRBJ2-2; 10 nucleotides match TRBD2. The CDR3 has 16 amino acids. Trimming at V came to 4 bases and at J to 6 bases, leaving 9 bases not matched to a gene. The germline V gene encodes CDR1 SGHKS and CDR2 YYEKEE (reference sequence). The DNA of the CDR3 is TGTGCCAGCAGCCCGAGGGGAGCGGGGGGGCCCGGGGAGCTGTTTTTT. Its translation is CASSPRGAGGPGELFF.

V and J are TRBV30 and TRBJ1-3, with a possible D match to TRBD1 (5 bases). This CDR3 region has 16 residues. Trimming left V 3 bases short and J 0 bases short, with 15 bases between. The germline gives CDR1 GTSNPN, CDR2 SVGIG (reference sequence). CDR3 in DNA: TGTGCCTGGAGGGGCTGGGGGGAGAGCTCTGGAAACACCATATATTTT. It is translated as CAWRGWGESSGNTIYF.